Sequencing of this T cell receptor beta chain was carried out in a study of blood T cell repertoires in COVID-19. The CDR3 is 15 amino acids. V lost 0 bases and J 2 bases, leaving 10 bases between the germline ends. The germline gives CDR1 LGHNA, CDR2 YSLEER. Only in-frame clones appear in the TCRdb table, and some are missing; sequencing was by immunoSEQ multiplex PCR. This table holds about 250,000 clones, 88% found once. The sequence came from a man older than 75 with acute or convalescent COVID-19. Sequences were obtained from peripheral blood. The rearrangement uses TRBV4-3 and TRBJ2-5; a possible D gene is TRBD2 (5 bases). The CDR3 here is CASSQDSDFQETQYF. CDR3 in DNA: TGCGCCAGCAGCCAAGATTCGGACTTTCAAGAGACCCAGTACTTC.